These 10 T cell receptor beta chains originate from one sample sequenced in a study of T cell repertoires in ileal Crohn's disease. Assay: immunoSEQ multiplex PCR; the TCRdb copy retains only in-frame clones and omits some. The repertoire includes over 6,000 clones, 70% of them detected once, and roughly 20% sits in the top ten. What was sequenced was ileal tissue. These receptors all stem from an adult with Crohn's disease.

The CDR3: CASSAVQGAGGELFF. CDR3 coding DNA: TGTGCCAGCAGTGCGGTCCAGGGGGCTGGCGGGGAGCTGTTTTTT. This chain uses TRBV6-4 with TRBJ2-2, with 8 bases aligning to TRBD1. The CDR3 length is 15 residues. The J segment lost 7 bases and the V segment lost 4 bases, leaving 8 bases of the junction unmatched. CDR1 MRHNA and CDR2 SNTAGT come from the germline V gene.

J is TRBJ2-3 and V is TRBV6-1, with D perhaps TRBD2 (6 bases). The CDR3 is 13 residues long. V lost 10 bases to trimming and J lost 1 base, with 12 bases between them. Germline values: CDR1 MNHNS, CDR2 SASEGT. The CDR3 loop reads CAITGLRTDTQYF. As DNA, the CDR3 is TGTGCCATCACGGGACTTCGCACAGATACGCAGTATTTT.

This rearrangement joins TRBV15 to TRBJ1-4; 8 bases align to TRBD1. Germline CDR1 reads LNHNV; CDR2 reads YYDKDF (reference sequence). CDR3 length: 16 amino acids. The V and J ends lost 1 base and 8 bases, in that order; junction bases with no gene match: 9. As DNA, the CDR3 is TGTGCCACCAGCAGAGCGGACAGGGACGTTTGGGAAAAACTGTTTTTT. Translating it yields CATSRADRDVWEKLFF.

The chain carries TRBV7-5 and TRBJ2-7; the tabulated D call, TRBD2, remains unverified against the DNA. TRBV7-5 is deemed a pseudogene. This CDR3 is 16 amino acids long. CDR3: CASSSGHIAGNGEQYF. The CDR3 bases are TGTGCCAGCAGCTCCGGACATATAGCGGGGAATGGCGAGCAGTACTTC.

The CDR3 sequence is CASSLSWAGYTEAFF. The CDR3 DNA reads as TGCGCCAGCAGCCTTTCCTGGGCGGGTTACACTGAAGCTTTCTTT. The rearrangement uses TRBV4-1 and TRBJ1-1; D gene ambiguous. Germline V gene data show CDR1 as MGHRA and CDR2 as YSYEKL. V dropped 4 bases and J dropped 3 bases, with 15 bases sitting between them. This CDR3 region has 15 residues.

V gene TRBV2 combines with J gene TRBJ1-1, with 7 bases lining up with TRBD1. CDR3 length: 12 amino acids. The germline V gene encodes CDR1 SNHLY and CDR2 FYNNEI. V lost 6 bases to trimming and J lost 4 bases; unmatched junction nucleotides: 2. This CDR3 is CASSRGITEAFF. CDR3 nucleotides: TGTGCCAGCAGCAGGGGGATCACTGAAGCTTTCTTT.

The rearrangement links TRBV7-3 to TRBJ2-3, with D possibly matching TRBD1 (6 bases). V shed 2 bases and J shed 6 bases, with 12 bases lying between them. The CDR3 extends over 14 amino acids. Germline V gene lookup returns CDR1 SGHTA and CDR2 FQGTGA. CDR3 sequence reads: CASSLYRAGDTQYF. For the CDR3, the DNA is TGTGCCAGCAGCTTATACAGGGCGGGCGATACGCAGTATTTT.

The genes are TRBV6-5 and TRBJ2-7; 9 bases match TRBD2. Trimming cost V 2 bases and J 4 bases; bases outside gene matches: 9. Germline CDR1 MNHEY, CDR2 SVGAGI. The CDR3 loop spans 16 amino acids. The DNA of the CDR3 is TGTGCCAGCAGTTACCGCTACATTAGCGGGGGTTACGAGCAGTACTTC. It is translated as CASSYRYISGGYEQYF.

The V and J genes are TRBV9 and TRBJ1-1; no firm D call. The CDR3 is 14 amino acids. The ends were cut back, 4 bases at V and 1 base at J, with 11 bases in the middle. Germline loops: CDR1 SGDLS, CDR2 YYNGEE. The CDR3 nucleotides read TGTGCCAGCAGCCCCATACAGAGGAACACTGAAGCTTTCTTT. Translation: CASSPIQRNTEAFF. Full variable domain (outside the CDR3, taken from reference TRBV9 and TRBJ1-1): DSGVTQTPKHLITATGQRVTLRCSPRSGDLSVYWYQQSLDQGLQFLIQYYNGEERAKGNILERFSAQQFPDLHSELNLSSLELGDSALYFCASSPIQRNTEAFFGQGTRLTVV.

The CDR3 region is CASSRAGNYGYTF. The CDR3 DNA reads TGTGCCAGCAGTCGCGCGGGGAACTATGGCTACACCTTC. V gene TRBV6-1 combines with J gene TRBJ1-2, with unresolved D. Trimming took off 5 bases at V and 2 bases at J, with 9 bases between the two ends. The CDR3 sequence is 13 residues long. Germline values: CDR1 MNHNS, CDR2 SASEGT.